The sequence of this T cell receptor (beta chain) was determined in a study of CD8 T cells in ankylosing spondylitis. Making use of molecular barcodes, quantitative 5'-RACE generated TCR beta libraries. TCRdb independently ran MiXCR on the 5' RACE reads; one entry per CDR3 protein. This table holds 110,000 to 150,000 distinct CDR3 sequences, 7% to 10% found once. Study results and caveats: Existing reports had already noted some motif variants in reactive arthritis synovial fluid and blood.

Concerning this clonotype itself: The antigen is undetermined.

The V and J ends lost 8 bases and 0 bases respectively, with 7 bases between them. Germline assignment: CDR1 ENHRY and CDR2 SYGVKD. CDR3 length equals 12 residues. This receptor was obtained from a male donor with ankylosing spondylitis. This chain connects TRBV10-3 to TRBJ2-5; perhaps TRBD2 as D (5 bases). The material sequenced was synovial fluid, either unsorted or a sorted T cell fraction (not recorded which). The CDR3 DNA is TGTGCCATCGGCGGGCACCAAGAGACCCAGTACTTC. It specifies CAIGGHQETQYF.